The 12 T cell receptor beta chains reported below all come from one sample, sequenced in a study of blood T cell repertoires in COVID-19. Sequenced by immunoSEQ multiplex PCR; TCRdb stores in-frame clones only, minus some. The sample records around 140,000 clones, roughly 80% being singletons. What was sequenced was peripheral blood. Receptors were obtained from a man aged 65 to 85 who had recovered from COVID-19.

This clone was recorded only once. J is TRBJ1-4 and V is TRBV5-1, with no clear D. Germline assignment: CDR1 SGHRS and CDR2 YFSETQ. Between the trimmed V and J ends, which lost 0 bases and 0 bases, there was a span of 6 bases. The length of the CDR3 is 15 residues. CDR3 DNA sequence: TGCGCCAGCAGCTTGGGACAAGCAACTAATGAAAAACTGTTTTTT. Protein: CASSLGQATNEKLFF. The whole variable domain, filled in from reference TRBV5-1 and TRBJ1-4, reads KAGVTQTPRYLIKTRGQQVTLSCSPISGHRSVSWYQQTPGQGLQFLFEYFSETQRNKGNFPGRFSGRQFSNSRSEMNVSTLELGDSALYLCASSLGQATNEKLFFGSGTQLSVL.

The chain joins TRBV9 to TRBJ1-2, with a weak D call TRBD1 (6 bases). The CDR3 extends over 14 amino acids. The germline gives CDR1 SGDLS, CDR2 YYNGEE. Trimming stripped 3 bases from V and 6 bases from J, with 15 bases between. Written as DNA, the CDR3 is TGTGCCAGCAGCGCGCGACAGGCGTCGAATGGCTACACCTTC. Amino acids: CASSARQASNGYTF. The variable domain in full, completed from reference TRBV9 and TRBJ1-2, reads DSGVTQTPKHLITATGQRVTLRCSPRSGDLSVYWYQQSLDQGLQFLIQYYNGEERAKGNILERFSAQQFPDLHSELNLSSLELGDSALYFCASSARQASNGYTFGSGTRLTVV.

This clone was counted a single time. This chain uses TRBV27 with TRBJ2-1, with 12 bases fitting TRBD2. The J segment lost 4 bases and the V segment lost 4 bases, leaving 5 bases of the junction unmatched. The germline V gene encodes CDR1 MNHEY and CDR2 SMNVEV (reference sequence). The CDR3 has 16 residues. Here the CDR3 DNA reads TGTGCCAGCAGTTCCCTACTAGCGGGAGGTTACAATGAGCAGTTCTTC. As protein: CASSSLLAGGYNEQFF.

The chain recombines TRBV7-9 with TRBJ1-1, with 9 bases identical to TRBD1. CDR1 SEHNR and CDR2 FQNEAQ come from the germline V gene (reference sequence). This CDR3 comprises 14 residues. The V gene end was trimmed by 4 bases and the J gene end by 5 bases; junction bases not matched to a gene: 5. The CDR3 bases are TGTGCCAGCAGCTCGGGACAGGGTCCGACTGAAGCTTTCTTT. This codes for CASSSGQGPTEAFF.

This clone has ten or more counts. The V and J genes are TRBV10-2 and TRBJ1-4; 8 positions agree with TRBD1. The germline V gene encodes CDR1 WSHSY and CDR2 SAAADI. The CDR3 is 14 residues long. Trimming took 6 bases from V and 8 from J; bases not matched to a gene: 8. The CDR3 is CASSWTGKNEKLFF. CDR3 DNA sequence: TGCGCCAGCAGCTGGACAGGGAAAAACGAAAAACTGTTTTTT.

The chain combines TRBV14 with TRBJ1-2; 10 positions match TRBD1. This CDR3 has 16 amino acids. Looked up from germline, CDR1 is SGHDN and CDR2 is FVKESK. The trim removed 5 bases at V and 5 bases at J, leaving 11 bases unmatched. The CDR3: CASSVSGTGALYGYTF. In nucleotides, the CDR3 is TGTGCCAGCAGCGTCTCCGGGACAGGGGCCCTTTATGGCTACACCTTC.

The rearrangement uses TRBV7-2 and TRBJ2-4; 8 nucleotides match TRBD1. The V and J ends lost 5 bases and 6 bases, in that order; junction bases with no gene match: 15. This CDR3 has 17 amino acids. Per the germline V gene, CDR1 is SGHTA and CDR2 is FQGNSA. DNA of the CDR3: TGTGCCAGCAGCCAAAGACCCTTCAGGGGGCAGGGAAACATTCAGTACTTC. It is translated as CASSQRPFRGQGNIQYF.

The CDR3 bases are TGCGCCAGCAGCCCCGCAGCGGGGTGGAGCACAGATACGCAGTATTTT. Protein: CASSPAAGWSTDTQYF. The chain employs TRBV5-1 and TRBJ2-3, with TRBD2 identical over 7 bases. V shed 4 bases and J 0 bases; nucleotides not matched to a gene: 8. Per germline, CDR1 SGHRS and CDR2 YFSETQ. This CDR3 region has 16 residues.

This clone was counted once. The chain is built from TRBV4-1 and TRBJ2-1; possibly TRBD2 for D (6 bases). Deletions cut 10 bases from V and 0 bases from J, with 13 bases between. Germline V gene lookup returns CDR1 MGHRA and CDR2 YSYEKL. The CDR3 length is 14 residues. The CDR3 sequence is CATGDSYSYNEQFF. The CDR3 bases are TGCGCCACCGGGGACTCCTACTCCTACAATGAGCAGTTCTTC.

The chain uses TRBV5-4 and TRBJ1-2; a weak D match, TRBD1 (5 bases). This CDR3 spans 14 amino acids. V was shortened by 0 bases and J by 3 bases, with 9 bases between the two germline ends. The germline CDR1 and CDR2 sequences are SGHNT and YYREEE (reference sequence). The chain's CDR3 is CASSLAQGDYGYTF. In nucleotides, the CDR3 is TGTGCCAGCAGCTTGGCCCAGGGTGACTATGGCTACACCTTC. The full variable domain, completed using reference TRBV5-4 and TRBJ1-2, is ETGVTQSPTHLIKTRGQQVTLRCSSQSGHNTVSWYQQALGQGPQFIFQYYREEENGRGNFPPRFSGLQFPNYSSELNVNALELDDSALYLCASSLAQGDYGYTFGSGTRLTVV.

The chain has TRBV18 and TRBJ2-1; 12 nucleotides line up with TRBD2. CDR1 is KGHSH and CDR2 is LQKENI in the germline V gene. Trimming cost V 6 bases and J 5 bases; bases outside gene matches: 2. This CDR3 contains 14 residues. The DNA for the CDR3 is TGTGCCAGCTCCCTAGCGGGAGGGAACAATGAGCAGTTCTTC. Translated: CASSLAGGNNEQFF. The entire variable domain, with the rest obtained from reference TRBV18 and TRBJ2-1, is as follows: NAGVMQNPRHLVRRRGQEARLRCSPMKGHSHVYWYRQLPEEGLKFMVYLQKENIIDESGMPKERFSAEFPKEGPSILRIQQVVRGDSAAYFCASSLAGGNNEQFFGPGTRLTVL.

The chain couples TRBV18 to TRBJ1-2, with no clear D. The CDR3 covers 14 residues. The germline CDR1 and CDR2 sequences are KGHSH and LQKENI. Trimming stripped 3 bases from V and 6 bases from J, with 14 bases between. The CDR3 sequence is CASSPLGRGDGYTF. The DNA of the CDR3 is TGTGCCAGCTCACCCCTTGGTCGAGGCGATGGCTACACCTTC.